These 19 T cell receptor beta chains were all obtained from the same sample, sequenced in a study of blood T cell repertoires in COVID-19. Profiled with immunoSEQ multiplex PCR; TCRdb holds only in-frame clones, not every one. The table lists about 400,000 clones, over 75% of them singletons, with 2.5% to 3.5% in the top ten. The sample comprised PBMCs or T cells enriched from blood (not recorded which). The receptors derive from a woman between 25 and 40 years old who had recovered from COVID-19.

The rearrangement links TRBV6-5 to TRBJ1-1; maybe TRBD1 (5 bases). Germline V gene data show CDR1 as MNHEY and CDR2 as SVGAGI. This CDR3 contains 15 residues. Trimming stripped 5 bases from V and 4 bases from J, with 17 bases between. CDR3 region: CASSRQPLIGTEAFF. In nucleotides, the CDR3 is TGTGCCAGCAGTCGACAGCCCCTCATCGGCACTGAAGCTTTCTTT.

The CDR3 is CASSDLASGVYNEQFF. The CDR3 nucleotides are TGTGCCAGCAGCGACCTGGCTAGCGGAGTTTACAATGAGCAGTTCTTC. The chain uses TRBV7-9 and TRBJ2-1; 7 bases are a match to TRBD2. CDR3 length equals 16 residues. V shed 5 bases, J shed 4 bases, and the junction held 11 bases outside the gene matches. Germline CDR1 reads SEHNR; CDR2 reads FQNEAQ (reference sequence).

The rearrangement links TRBV27 to TRBJ2-1; TRBD2 aligns across 8 bases. The V gene end was trimmed by 3 bases and the J gene end by 9 bases; junction bases not matched to a gene: 13. The germline V gene encodes CDR1 MNHEY and CDR2 SMNVEV (reference sequence). The CDR3 is 16 amino acids. This chain's CDR3 is CASSLGSGREWSEQFF. The CDR3 DNA is TGTGCCAGCAGTTTGGGGAGCGGGAGAGAATGGAGTGAGCAGTTCTTC.

V and J are TRBV2 and TRBJ1-2, with D unresolved. Trimming removed 4 bases from V and 3 bases from J, with 12 bases in between. Per germline, CDR1 SNHLY and CDR2 FYNNEI. The CDR3 contains 14 residues. The CDR3 region has the DNA TGTGCCAGCAGTGGGCAGCTGGGAGACTATGGCTACACCTTC. It is translated as CASSGQLGDYGYTF.

V is TRBV21-1 and J is TRBJ2-1; TRBD2 was called by the table and not checked on the DNA. TRBV21-1 counts as a pseudogene. This CDR3 is built from 20 residues. The CDR3 spells CASSNLVGAGVVSLPNEQFF. CDR3 nucleotide sequence: TGTGCCAGCAGCAATCTTGTTGGAGCGGGAGTGGTTTCACTACCCAATGAGCAGTTCTTC.

This clone has just one count. V is TRBV4-1 and J is TRBJ2-1; no definite D call. The CDR3 covers 13 residues. V shed 4 bases and J shed 8 bases, with 12 bases lying between them. Per the germline V gene, CDR1 is MGHRA and CDR2 is YSYEKL. The CDR3: CASSPTQRDEQFF. The CDR3 DNA sequence: TGCGCCAGCAGCCCGACCCAGCGAGATGAGCAGTTCTTC.

V gene TRBV27 combines with J gene TRBJ1-6; TRBD1 aligns across 8 bases. The CDR3 length is 16 residues. With V trimmed by 4 bases and J by 8 bases, 10 bases remained unmatched. In germline, CDR1 is MNHEY, CDR2 SMNVEV (reference sequence). The CDR3 sequence: CASSSRDRLSHSPLHF. The CDR3 DNA sequence: TGTGCCAGCAGTTCCCGGGACAGGTTGTCTCATTCACCCCTCCACTTT.

V gene TRBV27 combines with J gene TRBJ1-2; possibly TRBD1 for D (6 bases). CDR1 and CDR2 from the germline V gene are MNHEY and SMNVEV (reference sequence). V lost 4 bases to trimming and J lost 3 bases, with 15 bases between them. The CDR3 is made up of 15 amino acids. This CDR3 is CASSSLGGADYGYTF. The DNA of the CDR3 is TGTGCCAGCAGTTCCCTGGGGGGGGCGGACTATGGCTACACCTTC.

CDR3 amino acids: CASSVDRGTTEAFF. CDR3 DNA: TGCGCCAGCAGCGTTGACAGGGGGACCACTGAAGCTTTCTTT. The rearrangement links TRBV5-1 to TRBJ1-1; the match to TRBD1 covers 9 bases. The CDR3 length is 14 residues. The trim removed 4 bases at V and 4 bases at J, leaving 5 bases unmatched. The germline CDR1 and CDR2 sequences are SGHRS and YFSETQ.

The rearrangement uses TRBV11-2 and TRBJ2-7; D is uncertain. V was cut by 1 base and J by 0 bases, with 10 bases left in between. The length of the CDR3 is 15 residues. Germline lookup yields CDR1 SGHAT and CDR2 FQNNGV. The CDR3: CASSLVVALSYEQYF. In DNA form, the CDR3 reads TGTGCCAGCAGCTTAGTCGTAGCCCTCTCCTACGAGCAGTACTTC.

The chain links TRBV7-6 to TRBJ1-2; TRBD1 aligns across 7 bases. After removal of 5 bases from V and 1 base from J, the junction contained 10 bases not matched to a gene. Germline CDR1 is SGHVS and CDR2 is FNYEAQ. There are 16 residues in the CDR3. CDR3 protein: CASSIQPGQFNYGYTF. The CDR3 nucleotides read TGTGCCAGCAGCATCCAACCGGGACAGTTTAACTATGGCTACACCTTC.

The chain is built from TRBV5-1 and TRBJ2-3, with D perhaps matching TRBD2 (6 bases). The ends were cut back, 1 base at V and 0 bases at J, with 15 bases in the middle. This CDR3 region has 17 residues. The germline CDR1 and CDR2 sequences are SGHRS and YFSETQ. CDR3 region: CASSLRPGDSSTDTQYF. The CDR3 nucleotides read TGCGCCAGCAGCTTGAGACCCGGGGACTCTAGCACAGATACGCAGTATTTT.

This chain uses TRBV4-2 with TRBJ1-2; D unclear. In germline, CDR1 is LGHNA, CDR2 YNFKEQ. The length of the CDR3 is 13 residues. Trimming stripped 3 bases from V and 6 bases from J, with 11 bases between. CDR3 protein: CASSHAQYDGYTF. CDR3 DNA: TGTGCCAGCAGCCATGCACAGTACGATGGCTACACCTTC.

V is TRBV6-5 and J is TRBJ1-1, with D maybe TRBD1 (5 bases). The CDR3 is 14 residues long. CDR1 is MNHEY, CDR2 SVGAGI, per germline. V lost 4 bases and J lost 1, with 10 bases in between. DNA of the CDR3: TGTGCCAGCAGTTCACCGGACACGAACACTGAAGCTTTCTTT. This translates into CASSSPDTNTEAFF.

This sequence joins TRBV7-9 and TRBJ2-7; D is uncertain. Per germline, CDR1 SEHNR and CDR2 FQNEAQ (reference sequence). This CDR3 has 12 amino acids. Between the trimmed V and J ends, which lost 0 bases and 6 bases, there was a span of 6 bases. The CDR3 DNA follows: TGTGCCAGCAGCTTAGCGCCGGTCGAGCAGTACTTC. Its translation: CASSLAPVEQYF.

The chain couples TRBV2 to TRBJ2-7; 12 bases match TRBD2. This CDR3 region has 16 residues. V shed 5 bases, J shed 6 bases, and the junction held 11 bases outside the gene matches. Germline assignment: CDR1 SNHLY and CDR2 FYNNEI. CDR3: CASSITGTSGSGEQYF. The CDR3 DNA follows: TGTGCCAGCAGTATAACCGGGACTAGCGGGTCTGGCGAGCAGTACTTC.

The CDR3 protein is CASSLSAGGETQYF. DNA for the CDR3: TGTGCCAGCAGCTTATCTGCGGGTGGAGAGACCCAGTACTTC. This chain links TRBV7-6 with TRBJ2-5, with D possibly matching TRBD2 (5 bases). V dropped 2 bases and J dropped 4 bases, with 11 bases sitting between them. The CDR3 loop spans 14 amino acids. Germline V gives CDR1 SGHVS, CDR2 FNYEAQ. The whole variable domain, filled in from reference TRBV7-6 and TRBJ2-5, reads GAGVSQSPRYKVTKRGQDVALRCDPISGHVSLYWYRQALGQGPEFLTYFNYEAQQDKSGLPNDRFSAERPEGSISTLTIQRTEQRDSAMYRCASSLSAGGETQYFGPGTRLLVL.

CDR3 sequence: CASSFSGNSGDTQYF. The CDR3 DNA reads as TGTGCCAGCAGCTTTAGCGGGAATTCTGGAGATACGCAGTATTTT. The genes are TRBV7-9 and TRBJ2-3, with 8 bases lining up with TRBD2. V was pared by 3 bases and J by 5 bases, with 7 bases of the junction left unmatched. Germline lookup yields CDR1 SEHNR and CDR2 FQNEAQ (reference sequence). The CDR3 sequence is 15 residues long.

The V call is TRBV4-2, the J call TRBJ1-6; 9 bases align to TRBD1. The germline V gene has CDR1 LGHNA and CDR2 YNFKEQ. This CDR3 is 15 amino acids long. V shed 1 base, J shed 9 bases, and the junction held 4 bases outside the gene matches. In nucleotides, the CDR3 is TGTGCCAGCAGCCAAGTGGGACAGGGAGGTTCACCCCTCCACTTT. This translates into CASSQVGQGGSPLHF.